The 3 T cell receptor beta chains listed next were all sequenced from one sample in a study of T cells of healthy individuals. MiXCR, run by TCRdb on the 5' RACE reads, gives a single entry per CDR3 protein. The data show about 82,000 distinct CDR3 sequences, approximately 5.4% seen once. The receptors come from a female donor in good health.

This clonotype was picked up a small number of times. The chain carries TRBV2 and TRBJ1-5; D possibly corresponds to TRBD1 (6 bases). V was pared by 11 bases and J by 1 base, with 18 bases between. The germline CDR1 and CDR2 sequences are SNHLY and FYNNEI. The CDR3 has 15 residues. CDR3 DNA sequence: TGTGCCGTCCAGGGGACACCCCGGAGCAATCAGCCCCAGCATTTT. Protein product: CAVQGTPRSNQPQHF.

This clonotype was seen more than once but under ten times. The J gene is TRBJ1-1, the V gene TRBV7-3; unclear D gene. The germline gives CDR1 SGHTA, CDR2 FQGTGA. The CDR3 length is 17 residues. Between the trimmed V and J ends, which lost 5 bases and 1 base, there was a span of 20 bases. DNA of the CDR3: TGTGCCAGCAGCGCCGACTCCTCTGTGGGAGAGAACACTGAAGCTTTCTTT. Translation gives CASSADSSVGENTEAFF.

This clonotype was seen repeatedly, ten times or more. The J gene is TRBJ1-1, the V gene TRBV5-1; TRBD1 matches 9 bases. The CDR3 has 17 amino acids. CDR1 and CDR2 from the germline V gene are SGHRS and YFSETQ. Trimming cost V 3 bases and J 2 bases; bases outside gene matches: 11. The CDR3, as DNA: TGCGCCAGCAGCTCAGACGGAGGGACAGGGTATAACACTGAAGCTTTCTTT. This encodes CASSSDGGTGYNTEAFF.